The present T cell receptor beta chain was sequenced within a study of cytomegalovirus exposure and HLA in healthy donors. Trimming took 4 bases from V and 5 from J, leaving 13 bases between them. This CDR3 is 14 amino acids long. The V gene's germline CDR1 is SGHDT and CDR2 YYEEEE. PCR involved 60 Vbeta and 13 Jbeta primers. The repertoire was sequenced with immunoSEQ multiplex PCR; TCRdb's copy has only in-frame clones and lacks some. The repertoire holds approximately 73,000 clones, with approximately 79% as singletons. The source of this sequence is a woman in her thirties or forties in good health and CMV-seropositive. Sequencing input: PBMCs. V usage is TRBV5-6 and J usage is TRBJ2-1, with no clear D. The CDR3 loop is CASSGLVLNNEQFF. The DNA for the CDR3 is TGTGCCAGCAGCGGGCTGGTCCTTAACAATGAGCAGTTCTTC.